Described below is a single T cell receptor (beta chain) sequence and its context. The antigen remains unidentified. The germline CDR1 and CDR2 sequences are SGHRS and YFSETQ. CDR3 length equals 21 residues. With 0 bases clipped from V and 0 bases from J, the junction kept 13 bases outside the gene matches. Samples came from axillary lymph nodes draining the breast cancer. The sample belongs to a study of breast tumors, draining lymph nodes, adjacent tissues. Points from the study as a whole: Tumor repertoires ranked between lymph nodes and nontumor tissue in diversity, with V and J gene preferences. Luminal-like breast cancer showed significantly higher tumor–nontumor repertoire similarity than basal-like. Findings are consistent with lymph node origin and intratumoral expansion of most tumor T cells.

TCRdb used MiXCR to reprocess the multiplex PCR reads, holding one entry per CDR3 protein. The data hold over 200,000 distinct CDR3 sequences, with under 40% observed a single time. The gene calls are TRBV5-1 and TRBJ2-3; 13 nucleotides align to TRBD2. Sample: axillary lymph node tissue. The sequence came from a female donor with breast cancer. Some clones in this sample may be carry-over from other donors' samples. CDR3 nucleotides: TGCGCCAGCAGCTTGGTGGCGGTTGAACTAGCGGGAGGGCCTAGCACAGATACGCAGTATTTT. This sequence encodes CASSLVAVELAGGPSTDTQYF. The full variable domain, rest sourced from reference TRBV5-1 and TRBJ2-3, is KAGVTQTPRYLIKTRGQQVTLSCSPISGHRSVSWYQQTPGQGLQFLFEYFSETQRNKGNFPGRFSGRQFSNSRSEMNVSTLELGDSALYLCASSLVAVELAGGPSTDTQYFGPGTRLTVL.